These 12 T cell receptor beta chains originate from one sample sequenced in a study of blood T cell repertoires in COVID-19. Method: immunoSEQ multiplex PCR; TCRdb's copy keeps in-frame clones and lacks some. Among about 250,000 clones listed, approximately 85% were seen once. Specimen: PBMCs or T cells enriched from blood (not recorded which). These receptors all come from a woman under 40 who had recovered from COVID-19.

The V and J genes are TRBV5-1 and TRBJ2-5; 8 bases are shared with TRBD2. Germline V gene sequence: CDR1 SGHRS, CDR2 YFSETQ. The CDR3 runs 14 residues. J gave up 4 bases and V 4 bases, and 6 bases lay outside the gene matches. The CDR3 sequence: CASSIGGAGETQYF. The CDR3 nucleotides read TGCGCCAGCAGCATCGGGGGGGCTGGAGAGACCCAGTACTTC.

This clone has a handful of counts. The genes are TRBV9 and TRBJ1-1, with TRBD1 matching 9 bases. The J segment lost 0 bases and the V segment lost 3 bases, leaving 9 bases of the junction unmatched. This CDR3 spans 17 amino acids. Germline V gives CDR1 SGDLS, CDR2 YYNGEE. The CDR3 nucleotides read TGTGCCAGCAGCGCCTGGGACAGGGCTAGTATGAACACTGAAGCTTTCTTT. Its protein is CASSAWDRASMNTEAFF.

This clone was found a few times. This rearrangement joins TRBV5-1 to TRBJ2-7; perhaps TRBD2 as D (6 bases). The length of the CDR3 is 13 residues. Germline assignment: CDR1 SGHRS and CDR2 YFSETQ. Between the trimmed V and J ends, which lost 4 bases and 2 bases, there was a span of 10 bases. The CDR3 reads CASSVDYAYEQYF. In nucleotides, the CDR3 is TGCGCCAGCAGCGTGGACTACGCCTACGAGCAGTACTTC. Combining the CDR3 with reference TRBV5-1 and TRBJ2-7 gives the whole variable domain KAGVTQTPRYLIKTRGQQVTLSCSPISGHRSVSWYQQTPGQGLQFLFEYFSETQRNKGNFPGRFSGRQFSNSRSEMNVSTLELGDSALYLCASSVDYAYEQYFGPGTRLTVT.

This clone came up once. The chain combines TRBV5-6 with TRBJ2-3; a possible D gene is TRBD2 (7 bases). Germline V gene sequence: CDR1 SGHDT, CDR2 YYEEEE. V was cut by 7 bases and J by 2 bases, with 20 bases left in between. This CDR3 is built from 16 residues. The CDR3 bases are TGTGCCAGCCAAGGAGCTTTGGGGGGGCCCACAGATACGCAGTATTTT. Protein product: CASQGALGGPTDTQYF.

The chain couples TRBV6-5 to TRBJ1-6; no definite D call. The CDR3 loop spans 13 amino acids. V lost 0 bases to trimming and J lost 19 bases, with 16 bases between them. The germline V gene encodes CDR1 MNHEY and CDR2 SVGAGI. CDR3: CASSYSIADSVHF. Written as DNA, the CDR3 is TGTGCCAGCAGTTACTCGATCGCGGACTCTGTACACTTT.

This clone was picked up many times. The chain employs TRBV15 and TRBJ2-7; 7 bases are shared with TRBD1. Trimming cost V 3 bases and J 9 bases; bases outside gene matches: 11. Germline CDR1 is LNHNV and CDR2 is YYDKDF (reference sequence). The CDR3 loop spans 14 amino acids. CDR3 DNA sequence: TGTGCCACCAGCAGCGACCCGGGACAGAGGGTGCAGTACTTC. It specifies CATSSDPGQRVQYF.

This rearrangement joins TRBV7-3 to TRBJ2-2, with 9 bases that match TRBD1. V trimming: 8 bases; J trimming: 4 bases; junction bases outside the gene matches: 5. The CDR3 extends over 14 amino acids. In germline, CDR1 is SGHTA, CDR2 FQGTGA. CDR3 protein: CASQQGAVTGELFF. In DNA form, the CDR3 reads TGTGCCAGCCAACAGGGGGCAGTCACCGGGGAGCTGTTTTTT.

The rearrangement links TRBV15 to TRBJ2-2; 10 nucleotides line up with TRBD2. The CDR3 consists of 16 residues. J lost 7 bases, V lost 8 bases, and 13 bases had no gene match. Per the germline V gene, CDR1 is LNHNV and CDR2 is YYDKDF (reference sequence). CDR3 DNA sequence: TGTGCCACCTACTCCGCGGGAGCGGGAGGGGGCGGGGAGCTGTTTTTT. Protein: CATYSAGAGGGGELFF.

V and J are TRBV2 and TRBJ1-5; D is unresolved. Looked up from germline, CDR1 is SNHLY and CDR2 is FYNNEI. V lost 8 bases and J 6 bases, leaving 8 bases between the germline ends. The CDR3 contains 11 residues. The CDR3 spells CASSGSQPQHF. The DNA of the CDR3 is TGTGCCAGCTCAGGATCTCAGCCCCAGCATTTT.

This clone was detected a few times. The chain has TRBV15 and TRBJ1-3; D uncertain. This CDR3 spans 16 amino acids. Germline lookup yields CDR1 LNHNV and CDR2 YYDKDF (reference sequence). Deletions cut 1 base from V and 2 bases from J, with 12 bases between. The CDR3, as DNA: TGTGCCACCAGCAGAGGTTTTGCAGAAGCTGGAAACACCATATATTTT. It encodes CATSRGFAEAGNTIYF.

This rearrangement joins TRBV4-2 to TRBJ2-2, with D unclear. The germline CDR1 and CDR2 sequences are LGHNA and YNFKEQ. Trimming removed 6 bases at V and 6 bases at J, with 8 bases between. This CDR3 has 12 residues. The chain's CDR3 is CASRYGAGELFF. The CDR3 DNA is TGTGCCAGCAGATACGGTGCCGGGGAGCTGTTTTTT.

This rearrangement joins TRBV7-9 to TRBJ1-3, with 9 bases that match TRBD1. Germline assignment: CDR1 SEHNR and CDR2 FQNEAQ (reference sequence). This CDR3 contains 17 residues. Losses at the gene ends were 5 bases for V and 0 bases for J; bases not matched to a gene: 8. CDR3 DNA: TGTGCCAGCAGCCCCTTGGACAGGGGTGTCTCTGGAAACACCATATATTTT. Translated, it gives CASSPLDRGVSGNTIYF. Complete variable domain (other parts from reference TRBV7-9 and TRBJ1-3): DTGVSQNPRHKITKRGQNVTFRCDPISEHNRLYWYRQTLGQGPEFLTYFQNEAQLEKSRLLSDRFSAERPKGSFSTLEIQRTEQGDSAMYLCASSPLDRGVSGNTIYFGEGSWLTVV.